This T cell receptor beta chain was retrieved from a study of T cells in localized non-small cell lung cancer. Whole-study findings and limits: A denser population of T cells in blood accompanied longer overall survival. Turning up in adjacent lung were a median roughly 60 of the top 100 tumor clones. There was higher T cell clonality in uninvolved adjacent lung than in tumor, and it was highest there.

This CDR3 contains 16 residues. Germline values: CDR1 SGHNT, CDR2 YYREEE (reference sequence). V was pared by 4 bases and J by 14 bases, with 23 bases of the junction left unmatched. TCRdb's copy holds only in-frame clones and misses some; the assay was immunoSEQ multiplex PCR. Here the sample spans about 16,000 clones, around 84% being singletons. In regard to this clone: Its antigen is as yet unknown.

The starting material was peripheral blood, obtained before any cancer treatment. The chain uses TRBV5-4 and TRBJ1-2; TRBD1 matches 7 bases. The source of this sequence is a male donor aged 60 or older with stage I lung adenocarcinoma. The CDR3: CASSAPLGQRSMVWTF. For the CDR3, the DNA is TGTGCCAGCAGCGCACCACTGGGACAGCGCTCTATGGTTTGGACCTTC.